Sequencing of this TCR beta chain was carried out in a study of blood T cell repertoires in COVID-19. Study details: The samples span acute and convalescent COVID-19 from the United States, Italy and Spain. T cells, B-cell-depleted T cells, or PBMCs supplied cDNA or gDNA.

This clone has just a few counts. The ends lost 0 bases at V and 7 bases at J; junction bases unmatched: 9. The length of the CDR3 is 16 residues. Germline V CDR1 and CDR2: MNHEY, SVGAGI. Authors' data handling: From reference gene primer amplification, estimates of nucleated cell counts were derived. TCRdb's table, derived via immunoSEQ multiplex PCR, lists solely in-frame clones and lacks some. D and trimming come from the DNA, and the V and J calls and clone size come from that table. The sample shows about 18,000 clones, about nine tenths of them seen only once. Source material: peripheral blood. The chain joins TRBV6-5 to TRBJ2-5; 9 bases are shared with TRBD2. The TCR originated in a man in his fifties or sixties with active COVID-19. CDR3 loop: CASSYSGLASLRTQYF. CDR3 nucleotides: TGTGCCAGCAGTTACTCTGGACTAGCGAGCCTCAGGACCCAGTACTTC.